The clone carrying this TCR beta chain occurred a few times. The sample comes from a study of blood T cells in healthy people across ages. Donation came from healthy Caucasian individuals in Russia who were aged roughly 6 to 95. Then a second PCR, running roughly 7 to 11 cycles, was carried out with a sample-barcoded 5' primer and a J-beta primer mix. TCRdb ran MiXCR on the 5' RACE reads and lists one entry per CDR3 protein. The sample has 1.5 million to 1.8 million distinct CDR3 sequences, approximately 39% seen once. The receptor was derived from a woman aged 18-29 years in good health. Sequences were obtained from blood.

The DNA of the CDR3 is TGTGCCAGCAGCGAGACAGGGAATAGTTACTATGGCTACACCTTC. Translating it yields CASSETGNSYYGYTF. V gene TRBV9 combines with J gene TRBJ1-2; TRBD1 aligns across 7 bases. Looked up from germline, CDR1 is SGDLS and CDR2 is YYNGEE. The V segment lost 3 bases and the J segment 3 bases; nucleotides outside the gene matches: 8. This CDR3 comprises 15 residues.